Shown below are 18 T cell receptor beta chains from a single sample sequenced in a study of early T cells in non-severe SARS-CoV-2 infection. TCRdb fed the 5' RACE reads into MiXCR, producing one record per CDR3 protein. The sample has about 81,000 distinct CDR3 sequences; around 5.6% are singletons. Input material: whole blood. The receptors shown here come from an adult who was a healthcare worker with PCR-confirmed SARS-CoV-2 infection or an uninfected control (not recorded which).

Many counts were recorded for this clonotype. This chain links TRBV5-4 with TRBJ1-6; D call uncertain. Germline V lookup: CDR1 SGHNT, CDR2 YYREEE (reference sequence). The V end was cut by 0 bases, the J end by 0 bases, with 7 bases between. The CDR3 spans 16 residues. The CDR3 reads CASSLAGRSYNSPLHF. DNA for the CDR3: TGTGCCAGCAGCTTGGCCGGACGCTCCTATAATTCACCCCTCCACTTT.

There are a few counts of this clonotype. The chain couples TRBV4-3 to TRBJ1-3; D might be TRBD1 (6 bases). This CDR3 comprises 16 residues. The V gene lost 0 bases and the J gene lost 4 bases, with 13 bases spanning the gap. The germline V gene encodes CDR1 LGHNA and CDR2 YSLEER. The CDR3 here is CASSQDLTGRGNTIYF. As DNA, the CDR3 is TGCGCCAGCAGCCAAGATCTTACAGGGCGAGGAAACACCATATATTTT.

J is TRBJ1-4 and V is TRBV27; D uncertain. V lost 0 bases and J lost 8, with 13 bases in between. The CDR3 has 15 residues. The germline V gene encodes CDR1 MNHEY and CDR2 SMNVEV (reference sequence). The chain's CDR3 is CASSLSWAPEEKLFF. The CDR3, as DNA: TGTGCCAGCAGTTTATCATGGGCCCCCGAGGAAAAACTGTTTTTT.

This clonotype has more than one count but fewer than ten. This chain joins TRBV7-2 and TRBJ1-1; 9 nucleotides align to TRBD1. Trimming removed 2 bases from V and 6 bases from J; junction bases left unmatched: 1. The CDR3 runs to 13 residues. CDR1 SGHTA and CDR2 FQGNSA come from the germline V gene. CDR3 nucleotides: TGTGCCAGCAGCTTAAGACAGGGGGCTGAAGCTTTCTTT. Its protein product is CASSLRQGAEAFF.

The chain recombines TRBV20-1 with TRBJ2-7; D perhaps matches TRBD1 (5 bases). The germline V gene has CDR1 DFQATT and CDR2 SNEGSKA (reference sequence). The CDR3 extends over 13 amino acids. V was clipped by 3 bases and J by 6 bases, with 15 bases between them. DNA for the CDR3: TGCAGTGCTAGGGGCAGGGATGGGCGCGAGCAGTACTTC. Protein sequence: CSARGRDGREQYF.

In this sample, this clonotype turned up a few times. J is TRBJ1-2 and V is TRBV4-1, with 8 nucleotides matching TRBD1. V trimming: 1 base; J trimming: 0 bases; junction bases outside the gene matches: 7. Looked up from germline, CDR1 is MGHRA and CDR2 is YSYEKL. The CDR3 has 17 amino acids. In DNA, the CDR3 is TGCGCCAGCAGCCAAGCGGGCTGGGGACAGGCTAACTATGGCTACACCTTC. It codes for CASSQAGWGQANYGYTF.

A few counts support this clonotype. The chain employs TRBV18 and TRBJ2-5; D is ambiguous. Germline-derived CDR1 and CDR2 are KGHSH and LQKENI. CDR3 length: 13 residues. Trimming took off 1 base at V and 0 bases at J, with 3 bases between the two ends. This CDR3 is CASSPLDQETQYF. CDR3 nucleotides: TGTGCCAGCTCACCACTCGACCAAGAGACCCAGTACTTC.

This clonotype is labeled as medium-sized. V and J are TRBV7-9 and TRBJ2-3; D is unclear. With 1 base removed from V and 1 base from J, the gap between germline ends came to 9 bases. Per the germline V gene, CDR1 is SEHNR and CDR2 is FQNEAQ (reference sequence). The length of the CDR3 is 15 residues. In DNA form, the CDR3 reads TGTGCCAGCAGCTTAGGACTCCTCGGCACAGATACGCAGTATTTT. Its protein is CASSLGLLGTDTQYF.

On this clonotype: This may stem from a read error, because a much larger clone lies one nucleotide away. This chain links TRBV28 with TRBJ2-7; the D is unclear. Germline-derived CDR1 and CDR2 are MDHEN and SYDVKM. The CDR3 sequence is 11 residues long. The CDR3 here is CVSSSHHEQYF. The CDR3 DNA is TGTGTCAGCAGCTCACACCACGAGCAGTACTTC. The full variable domain, in which reference TRBV28 and TRBJ2-7 provide the parts outside the CDR3, is DVKVTQSSRYLVKRTGEKVFLECVQDMDHENMFWYRQDPGLGLRLIYFSYDVKMKEKGDIPEGYSVSREKKERFSLILESASTNQTSMYLCVSSSHHEQYFGPGTRLTVT.

The genes are TRBV20-1 and TRBJ2-1; TRBD2 aligns across 7 bases. Germline V CDR1 and CDR2: DFQATT, SNEGSKA (reference sequence). The junction had 11 bases not matched to a gene; V was cut back by 0 bases and J by 9 bases. This CDR3 has 15 residues. CDR3 DNA: TGCAGTGCTAGAGATGGCGGGAGAAACTTTGGTGAGCAGTTCTTC. Translating it yields CSARDGGRNFGEQFF.

A few counts support this clonotype. This chain connects TRBV5-5 to TRBJ1-3; tentatively, D is TRBD1 (6 bases). The CDR3 is made up of 14 amino acids. Germline CDR1 is SGHKS and CDR2 is YYEKEE (reference sequence). V gave up 3 bases and J gave up 3 bases, with 10 bases separating them. CDR3 nucleotide sequence: TGTGCCAGCAGCTCACAGGGTTATGGAAACACCATATATTTT. As protein: CASSSQGYGNTIYF.

This clonotype was recorded a few times. The chain uses TRBV6-5 and TRBJ1-1; D is undetermined. The V gene lost 7 bases and the J gene lost 1 base, with 10 bases spanning the gap. The CDR3 runs to 13 residues. Germline V lookup: CDR1 MNHEY, CDR2 SVGAGI. Here the CDR3 reads CASTGRTNTEAFF. The CDR3 DNA follows: TGTGCCAGCACCGGCAGAACGAACACTGAAGCTTTCTTT.

A few counts support this clonotype. The rearrangement links TRBV24-1 to TRBJ2-1, with 7 bases fitting TRBD2. J was trimmed by 8 bases and V by 3 bases; bases with no gene match: 12. Germline V gene sequence: CDR1 KGHDR, CDR2 SFDVKD. The CDR3 loop spans 16 amino acids. The DNA for the CDR3 is TGTGCCACCAGTGATAATGGACTAGTATTTGAGGATGAGCAGTTCTTC. This gives the protein CATSDNGLVFEDEQFF.

The chain carries TRBV29-1 and TRBJ1-4; D uncertain. This CDR3 comprises 10 residues. Germline lookup yields CDR1 SQVTM and CDR2 ANQGSEA. V lost 5 bases and J 7 bases, leaving 5 bases between the germline ends. This CDR3 is CSVLSEKLFF. The DNA of the CDR3 is TGCAGCGTTCTGAGTGAAAAACTGTTTTTT.

This clonotype was found many times. The chain carries TRBV6-6 and TRBJ1-1, with TRBD1 identical over 7 bases. CDR3 size: 15 residues. V trimming: 7 bases; J trimming: 4 bases; junction bases outside the gene matches: 12. Germline-derived CDR1 and CDR2 are MNHNY and SVGAGI (reference sequence). CDR3 in DNA: TGTGCCAGCACCGCAACGGTGGCAGGGGGCACTGAAGCTTTCTTT. Protein: CASTATVAGGTEAFF.

This clonotype was picked up many times. The chain links TRBV28 to TRBJ1-5; D ambiguous. The V gene lost 3 bases and the J gene lost 10 bases, with 10 bases spanning the gap. The germline V gene encodes CDR1 MDHEN and CDR2 SYDVKM. The CDR3 sequence is 12 residues long. This CDR3 reads CASSLGTTPQHF. Written as DNA, the CDR3 is TGTGCCAGCAGTTTGGGTACCACCCCCCAGCATTTT.

As to this clonotype: A much larger clone sits a single nucleotide away, making a read error possible. The chain combines TRBV11-2 with TRBJ2-5, with a tentative D call TRBD1 (6 bases). Germline assignment: CDR1 SGHAT and CDR2 FQNNGV. The length of the CDR3 is 13 residues. The CDR3 is CANSQGQQETQYF. DNA of the CDR3: TGTGCCAACAGCCAGGGACAACAAGAGACCCAGTACTTC.

There are many counts of this clonotype. This chain joins TRBV5-6 and TRBJ2-3; D remains unclear. V was clipped by 0 bases and J by 5 bases, with 4 bases between them. Germline V gives CDR1 SGHDT, CDR2 YYEEEE. This CDR3 region has 12 residues. The CDR3 region is CASSLGVDTQYF. The CDR3 region has the DNA TGTGCCAGCAGCTTGGGCGTAGATACGCAGTATTTT.